Shown below are 17 T cell receptor beta chains from a single sample sequenced in a study of shared clonotypes between healthy human individuals. TCRdb's copy holds only in-frame clones and misses some; the assay was immunoSEQ multiplex PCR. There are approximately 600,000 clones in the sample; approximately 95% occur only once, and approximately 0.11% lies in the top ten. Naive-designated CD8 cells lacked CD45RO, were positively enriched for CCR7, and omitted terminally differentiated effector memory CD45RA+ cells. Material: naive CD8+ T cells sorted from blood. Every receptor here comes from a woman aged 25 to 45 in good health.

J is TRBJ2-1 and V is TRBV4-2, with unresolved D. CDR3 length: 16 amino acids. Trimming cost V 0 bases and J 1 base, with 10 bases left between them. Germline V lookup: CDR1 LGHNA, CDR2 YNFKEQ. The CDR3 nucleotides are TGTGCCAGCAGCCAAGATCTTTGGATATCCTACAATGAGCAGTTCTTC. Its protein product is CASSQDLWISYNEQFF.

This rearrangement joins TRBV5-1 to TRBJ2-5; 9 bases line up with TRBD1. Looked up from germline, CDR1 is SGHRS and CDR2 is YFSETQ. After removal of 4 bases from V and 3 bases from J, the junction contained 10 bases not matched to a gene. The length of the CDR3 is 16 residues. CDR3 sequence (DNA): TGCGCCAGCAGCGAACACCTGGGACAGGGAAAAGAGACCCAGTACTTC. Residues: CASSEHLGQGKETQYF.

Turning to this clone: Other DNA sequences in the same sample also yield this CDR3. This chain connects TRBV5-1 to TRBJ2-7, with 11 bases lining up with TRBD1. V trimming: 4 bases; J trimming: 4 bases; junction bases outside the gene matches: 4. The CDR3 is 14 residues long. CDR1 is SGHRS and CDR2 is YFSETQ in the germline V gene. The CDR3 bases are TGCGCCAGCAGCATCGGGACAGGGGGGTACGAGCAGTACTTC. Translation gives CASSIGTGGYEQYF.

This rearrangement joins TRBV6-1 to TRBJ2-1, with no clear D. The CDR3 is made up of 15 amino acids. Germline-derived CDR1 and CDR2 are MNHNS and SASEGT. The V end was cut by 2 bases, the J end by 9 bases, with 17 bases between. In DNA form, the CDR3 reads TGTGCCAGCAGTGAAAGCCCCGGTGAGAAAGGTGAGCAGTTCTTC. Its protein product is CASSESPGEKGEQFF.

This sequence joins TRBV7-9 and TRBJ2-3; 11 bases line up with TRBD1. V shed 5 bases, J shed 4 bases, and the junction held 5 bases outside the gene matches. CDR1 and CDR2 from the germline V gene are SEHNR and FQNEAQ (reference sequence). This CDR3 spans 15 amino acids. DNA of the CDR3: TGTGCCAGCAGCCCCAGGGACAGGGGGGCAGATACGCAGTATTTT. Translated, it gives CASSPRDRGADTQYF.

This clone came up once. The chain carries TRBV5-4 and TRBJ1-1, with D unclear. Germline-derived CDR1 and CDR2 are SGHNT and YYREEE (reference sequence). This CDR3 spans 13 amino acids. V was clipped by 4 bases and J by 5 bases, with 12 bases between them. CDR3 in DNA: TGTGCCAGCAGCCTTAACTTGGGGACTGAAGCTTTCTTT. This codes for CASSLNLGTEAFF.

This chain connects TRBV7-8 to TRBJ2-5; perhaps D is TRBD1 or TRBD2 (5 bases each). This CDR3 region has 16 residues. The germline V gene encodes CDR1 SGHVS and CDR2 FQNEAQ. Trimming stripped 5 bases from V and 5 bases from J, with 21 bases between. CDR3 protein: CASSPGKGTSGETQYF. Written as DNA, the CDR3 is TGTGCCAGCAGCCCAGGAAAAGGGACCTCAGGGGAGACCCAGTACTTC.

V and J are TRBV5-6 and TRBJ1-2, with D perhaps matching TRBD1 (5 bases). CDR1 SGHDT and CDR2 YYEEEE come from the germline V gene. Trimming removed 2 bases at V and 3 bases at J, with 11 bases between. This CDR3 has 14 residues. The CDR3 DNA follows: TGTGCCAGCAGCTTCGGGGACCCGGACTATGGCTACACCTTC. Encoded protein: CASSFGDPDYGYTF. The full variable domain, its missing parts supplied by reference TRBV5-6 and TRBJ1-2, is DAGVTQSPTHLIKTRGQQVTLRCSPKSGHDTVSWYQQALGQGPQFIFQYYEEEERQRGNFPDRFSGHQFPNYSSELNVNALLLGDSALYLCASSFGDPDYGYTFGSGTRLTVV.

The rearrangement uses TRBV27 and TRBJ2-1, with TRBD2 matching 10 bases. CDR3 length: 14 residues. Germline trimming cut 7 bases from V and 4 bases from J; bases unmatched to any gene: 4. CDR1 and CDR2 (germline): MNHEY, SMNVEV (reference sequence). The CDR3 nucleotides are TGTGCCAGCATCCCTAGCGGGAGTTACAATGAGCAGTTCTTC. As protein: CASIPSGSYNEQFF.

This chain joins TRBV7-8 and TRBJ2-5, with a tentative D call TRBD2 (6 bases). The J call may be incorrect, as the DNA end agrees better with TRBJ2-7. The germline gives CDR1 SGHVS, CDR2 FQNEAQ. The CDR3 contains 15 residues. This chain's CDR3 is CASSLVSGASYEQYF. The CDR3 region has the DNA TGTGCCAGCAGCTTAGTTTCGGGAGCGAGCTACGAGCAGTACTTC.

The V gene is TRBV20-1, the J gene TRBJ2-7; D is ambiguous. The germline gives CDR1 DFQATT, CDR2 SNEGSKA (reference sequence). Trimming removed 8 bases at V and 3 bases at J, with 11 bases between. CDR3 size: 11 residues. The CDR3 sequence: CSSHNDYEQYF. The CDR3 DNA reads TGCAGTTCCCATAACGACTACGAGCAGTACTTC.

The chain has TRBV7-9 and TRBJ2-5; D might be TRBD1 or TRBD2, each matching 5 bases. The CDR3 length is 13 residues. The V gene's germline CDR1 is SEHNR and CDR2 FQNEAQ (reference sequence). Trimming took off 0 bases at V and 5 bases at J, with 7 bases between the two ends. The CDR3 nucleotides read TGTGCCAGCAGCTTAGCTGGGACGGAGACCCAGTACTTC. This translates into CASSLAGTETQYF.

This chain joins TRBV13 and TRBJ1-1; D is perhaps TRBD1 (5 bases). The CDR3 is 14 residues long. V was shortened by 5 bases and J by 1 base, with 11 bases between the two germline ends. Germline CDR1 PRHDT, CDR2 FYEKMQ (reference sequence). CDR3 sequence (DNA): TGTGCCAGCAGCCAGGGCGGAGAGAACACTGAAGCTTTCTTT. This sequence encodes CASSQGGENTEAFF.

The V gene is TRBV19, the J gene TRBJ1-2, with 10 bases matching TRBD1. CDR3 length equals 19 residues. CDR1 is LNHDA, CDR2 SQIVND, per germline (reference sequence). Trimming removed 2 bases from V and 3 bases from J; junction bases left unmatched: 15. The CDR3, as DNA: TGTGCCAGTAGTATACATAGTGGGACAGGGGATTTTGTCGACTATGGCTACACCTTC. Its translation: CASSIHSGTGDFVDYGYTF.

The rearrangement uses TRBV5-4 and TRBJ1-2; TRBD1 might be the D (6 bases). Trimming pared 0 bases from V and 6 bases from J, leaving 12 bases between. The CDR3 covers 14 residues. Germline values: CDR1 SGHNT, CDR2 YYREEE (reference sequence). The CDR3 bases are TGTGCCAGCAGCTTGGCCGCAGGGGCCGATGGCTACACCTTC. Its protein product is CASSLAAGADGYTF.

The chain has TRBV10-2 and TRBJ2-3, with 8 bases that match TRBD2. Germline trimming cut 2 bases from V and 2 bases from J; bases unmatched to any gene: 3. The germline CDR1 and CDR2 sequences are WSHSY and SAAADI. The CDR3 totals 15 residues. The CDR3 nucleotides read TGCGCCAGCAGTGAGGTAGCGGGGTCCACAGATACGCAGTATTTT. This sequence encodes CASSEVAGSTDTQYF.

DNA for the CDR3: TGTGCCAGCAGCTTACTAGCCTCGAGGGAGCAGTACTTC. It is translated as CASSLLASREQYF. The chain uses TRBV13 and TRBJ2-7; tentative D call: TRBD2 (5 bases). Germline-derived CDR1 and CDR2 are PRHDT and FYEKMQ (reference sequence). V gave up 2 bases and J gave up 7 bases, with 12 bases separating them. The CDR3 loop spans 13 amino acids.